This T cell receptor beta chain came from a study of T cell changes during pregnancy in multiple sclerosis. V was pared by 3 bases and J by 2 bases, with 10 bases between. CDR3 size: 14 residues. In germline, CDR1 is LGHNA, CDR2 YNFKEQ. The data were produced by immunoSEQ multiplex PCR, yet TCRdb's version contains in-frame clones alone and is incomplete. The repertoire holds tens of thousands of clones, 90% to 95% seen once, with 0.55% to 0.7% in the top ten. Sequences were derived from CD4+ T cells from peripheral blood mononuclear cells, sampled in the second trimester of pregnancy. The receptor was isolated from a female donor in good health, enrolled as a control in a pregnancy study. This chain connects TRBV4-2 to TRBJ1-2; TRBD1 is a possible D gene (5 bases). The CDR3 is CASSQTDINYGYTF. For the CDR3, the DNA is TGTGCCAGCAGCCAGACAGATATAAACTATGGCTACACCTTC.